This T cell receptor (beta chain) was observed in a study of blood T cell repertoires in COVID-19. Whole-study context: Sites across the United States, Italy and Spain contributed samples from acute and convalescent COVID-19. From T cells, B-cell-depleted T cells, or PBMCs came the material, which was cDNA or gDNA.

Authors' methods: Estimated nucleated cell counts came from reference gene primer amplification. Profiled with immunoSEQ multiplex PCR; TCRdb holds only in-frame clones, not every one. The V and J calls and the clone size are those of that table, but D and trimming were determined from the DNA. The sample lists about 140,000 clones, 70% to 85% occurring once. This clone occurred a few times. The CDR3 spans 13 residues. Germline values: CDR1 SNHLY, CDR2 FYNNEI. Trimming cost V 5 bases and J 3 bases; bases outside gene matches: 4. J is TRBJ2-7 and V is TRBV2, with 7 bases aligning to TRBD1. Specimen: peripheral blood. The source is a man aged 60 to 75 who had recovered from COVID-19. In DNA, the CDR3 is TGTGCCAGCAGTTTGAGACAGGGCTACGAGCAGTACTTC. Residues: CASSLRQGYEQYF.